The 14 T cell receptor beta chains listed next were all sequenced from one sample in a study of blood T cell repertoires in COVID-19. Repertoires were generated with immunoSEQ multiplex PCR, while TCRdb's copy carries only in-frame clones and drops some. The sample lists some 180,000 clones; roughly 76% were seen once. The source material was peripheral blood. Receptors were obtained from a woman between 35 and 50 years old with COVID-19, enrolled during active disease.

The chain recombines TRBV2 with TRBJ1-1, with TRBD1 matching 7 bases. Losses at the gene ends were 7 bases for V and 0 bases for J; bases not matched to a gene: 14. Germline V gene lookup returns CDR1 SNHLY and CDR2 FYNNEI. The CDR3 has 17 residues. Here the CDR3 reads CASKGKPGQPLNTEAFF. The CDR3 DNA reads TGTGCCAGCAAGGGAAAGCCGGGACAGCCTTTGAACACTGAAGCTTTCTTT. The variable domain in full, with the rest retrieved from reference TRBV2 and TRBJ1-1, is EPEVTQTPSHQVTQMGQEVILRCVPISNHLYFYWYRQILGQKVEFLVSFYNNEISEKSEIFDDQFSVERPDGSNFTLKIRSTKLEDSAMYFCASKGKPGQPLNTEAFFGQGTRLTVV.

This CDR3 is CASSFRGQGRRSGELFF. Written as DNA, the CDR3 is TGTGCCAGCAGCTTCCGGGGACAGGGGAGGCGGTCCGGGGAGCTGTTTTTT. The V gene is TRBV7-3, the J gene TRBJ2-2, with 10 bases lining up with TRBD1. With 3 bases clipped from V and 6 bases from J, the junction kept 10 bases outside the gene matches. The germline V gene encodes CDR1 SGHTA and CDR2 FQGTGA. CDR3 size: 17 residues.

This chain uses TRBV30 with TRBJ2-7, with D perhaps matching TRBD1 (5 bases). The CDR3 consists of 12 residues. Germline V gene sequence: CDR1 GTSNPN, CDR2 SVGIG (reference sequence). Between the trimmed V and J ends, which lost 7 bases and 4 bases, there was a span of 14 bases. In DNA, the CDR3 is TGTGCCTCAACAGGCGGCGGTTACGAGCAGTACTTC. Amino acid sequence: CASTGGGYEQYF.

J is TRBJ1-1 and V is TRBV2; TRBD1 agrees at 8 bases. CDR1 is SNHLY and CDR2 is FYNNEI in the germline V gene. With 2 bases clipped from V and 4 bases from J, the junction kept 6 bases outside the gene matches. This CDR3 spans 15 amino acids. CDR3 protein: CASSEIRGRTTEAFF. In DNA form, the CDR3 reads TGTGCCAGCAGTGAAATCAGGGGGCGAACCACTGAAGCTTTCTTT.

This chain connects TRBV7-2 to TRBJ2-1; D perhaps matches TRBD2 (6 bases). This CDR3 contains 14 residues. V was trimmed by 5 bases and J by 7 bases, leaving 15 bases between them. The germline CDR1 and CDR2 sequences are SGHTA and FQGNSA. This chain's CDR3 is CASSRGTGRNEQFF. CDR3 sequence (DNA): TGTGCCAGCAGCCGCGGGACGGGGAGGAATGAGCAGTTCTTC.

The V gene is TRBV5-1, the J gene TRBJ1-5; D is ambiguous. V was trimmed by 0 bases and J by 4 bases, leaving 11 bases between them. CDR3 length: 15 amino acids. Germline assignment: CDR1 SGHRS and CDR2 YFSETQ. CDR3: CASSLGAVGNQPQHF. The DNA of the CDR3 is TGCGCCAGCAGCTTGGGGGCAGTCGGAAATCAGCCCCAGCATTTT.

The CDR3 region has the DNA TGCGCCAGCAGTGAGTCATTCGATCAGCCCCAGCATTTT. This encodes CASSESFDQPQHF. This chain links TRBV10-1 with TRBJ1-5; no reliable D call. The V gene lost 0 bases and the J gene lost 5 bases, with 5 bases spanning the gap. The CDR3 is made up of 13 amino acids. Germline CDR1 WNHNN, CDR2 SYGVQD (reference sequence).

Only one count was recorded for this clone. The same CDR3 also results from other DNA sequences found in this sample. V and J are TRBV30 and TRBJ1-5, with 8 bases lining up with TRBD1. The germline CDR1 and CDR2 sequences are GTSNPN and SVGIG (reference sequence). The V gene end was trimmed by 2 bases and the J gene end by 4 bases; junction bases not matched to a gene: 7. The CDR3 extends over 15 amino acids. The DNA of the CDR3 is TGTGCCTGGAGTCCCCAGGACAGGGTAAATCAGCCCCAGCATTTT. Its translation is CAWSPQDRVNQPQHF.

The chain carries TRBV27 and TRBJ1-2; no definite D call. Deletions cut 2 bases from V and 7 bases from J, with 8 bases between. The CDR3 runs 12 residues. CDR1 is MNHEY, CDR2 SMNVEV, per germline (reference sequence). The CDR3 sequence: CASSLNGVGYTF. The CDR3 region has the DNA TGTGCCAGCAGTTTAAACGGGGTTGGCTACACCTTC.

This sequence joins TRBV10-1 and TRBJ1-2, with 7 nucleotides matching TRBD1. Germline CDR1 is WNHNN and CDR2 is SYGVQD (reference sequence). The length of the CDR3 is 13 residues. V dropped 8 bases and J dropped 4; count of bases not matched to a gene: 7. The DNA of the CDR3 is TGCGCCAGCTCGCGGACAGGCGGCTATGGCTACACCTTC. The encoded protein is CASSRTGGYGYTF.

The J gene is TRBJ2-4, the V gene TRBV5-6, with TRBD2 identical over 8 bases. Per germline, CDR1 SGHDT and CDR2 YYEEEE. The CDR3 has 16 residues. V shed 7 bases and J 8 bases; nucleotides not matched to a gene: 17. The CDR3 sequence: CASSKMSGSYMYIQYF. The CDR3 nucleotides read TGTGCCAGCTCGAAAATGAGCGGGAGTTACATGTACATTCAGTACTTC.

The chain carries TRBV11-2 and TRBJ2-1, with D hard to call. The germline V and J ends were trimmed by 3 bases and 7 bases, with 13 bases remaining between them. CDR1 is SGHAT and CDR2 is FQNNGV in the germline V gene. The CDR3 totals 14 residues. CDR3 DNA: TGTGCCAGCAGCTTCCTGTCGGTAGAAAATGAGCAGTTCTTC. Its protein is CASSFLSVENEQFF.

V gene TRBV4-1 combines with J gene TRBJ2-2; 7 nucleotides line up with TRBD2. The trim removed 4 bases at V and 0 bases at J, leaving 2 bases unmatched. Per the germline V gene, CDR1 is MGHRA and CDR2 is YSYEKL. This CDR3 has 15 residues. The CDR3 DNA is TGCGCCAGCAGCCCCCGGGGGGCGAACACCGGGGAGCTGTTTTTT. It yields the protein CASSPRGANTGELFF.

The chain is built from TRBV5-6 and TRBJ1-1; the D gene is possibly TRBD1 (6 bases). Per germline, CDR1 SGHDT and CDR2 YYEEEE. This CDR3 region has 18 residues. V gave up 3 bases and J gave up 1 base, with 22 bases separating them. The CDR3 sequence is CASSSTALSGTPNTEAFF. Written as DNA, the CDR3 is TGTGCCAGCAGCTCTACTGCCTTATCCGGGACACCGAACACTGAAGCTTTCTTT.